These 6 T cell receptor beta chains were all obtained from the same sample, sequenced in a study of T cell repertoires in cytomegalovirus infection. TCRdb itself ran the reads through MiXCR, one entry per CDR3 protein. The profile covers about 570,000 distinct CDR3 sequences, with around 40% appearing a single time and around 48% taken by the ten largest. For these TCRs, the target antigens are not known. The specimen was cultured PBMCs, collected from culture after CMV antigen stimulation. These receptors were taken from a human donor in good health (CMV status not recorded). Some clones in this sample may be carry-over from other donors' samples.

The V and J genes are TRBV11-2 and TRBJ2-7; D tentatively reads TRBD1 or TRBD2 (5 bases each). The CDR3 sequence is 13 residues long. Trimming stripped 5 bases from V and 6 bases from J, with 14 bases between. Per the germline V gene, CDR1 is SGHAT and CDR2 is FQNNGV. The CDR3 sequence is CASSAGEGTEQYF. CDR3 DNA sequence: TGTGCCAGCAGCGCCGGCGAGGGGACCGAGCAGTACTTC.

This clonotype was seen only a few times. This rearrangement joins TRBV6-1 to TRBJ2-5; no firm D call. The CDR3 consists of 15 residues. Germline V lookup: CDR1 MNHNS, CDR2 SASEGT. Trimming cost V 4 bases and J 2 bases, with 14 bases left between them. The CDR3 DNA follows: TGTGCCAGCAGTGCCCCGGGTGGGAAGCAAGAGACCCAGTACTTC. It specifies CASSAPGGKQETQYF.

The genes are TRBV20-1 and TRBJ2-5; 8 bases fit TRBD2. Trimming took 6 bases from V and 2 from J; bases not matched to a gene: 8. Germline V gives CDR1 DFQATT, CDR2 SNEGSKA (reference sequence). The CDR3 consists of 14 residues. Here the CDR3 reads CSARRGGTQETQYF. CDR3 nucleotide sequence: TGCAGTGCCCGTCGGGGGGGGACTCAAGAGACCCAGTACTTC.

This clonotype has just one count. CDR3 protein: CSAASNSYNEQFF. The CDR3 nucleotides are TGCAGTGCCGCTTCAAACTCCTACAATGAGCAGTTCTTC. V and J are TRBV20-1 and TRBJ2-1; no clear D. CDR3 length equals 13 residues. Germline CDR1 and CDR2: DFQATT and SNEGSKA (reference sequence). The V end lost 6 bases, the J end lost 0 bases, and 9 bases lay between the germline ends.

The chain recombines TRBV20-1 with TRBJ2-3, with D unclear. The V gene lost 6 bases and the J gene lost 5 bases, with 18 bases spanning the gap. The CDR3 is 14 amino acids. CDR1 is DFQATT and CDR2 is SNEGSKA in the germline V gene (reference sequence). The CDR3 sequence is CSASMLGRGDTQYF. CDR3 DNA: TGCAGTGCCAGTATGCTCGGCCGAGGAGATACGCAGTATTTT.

This clonotype occurred many times. The chain recombines TRBV7-8 with TRBJ1-3; 12 bases are shared with TRBD1. Germline V gene lookup returns CDR1 SGHVS and CDR2 FQNEAQ. The length of the CDR3 is 17 residues. Losses at the gene ends were 4 bases for V and 4 bases for J; bases not matched to a gene: 8. Written as DNA, the CDR3 is TGTGCCAGCAGCTCGGGACAGGGGGCGCGGGGGGGAAACACCATATATTTT. Its protein product is CASSSGQGARGGNTIYF.